The T cell receptor beta chain under discussion was sequenced for a study of blood T cell repertoires in COVID-19. On the study more broadly: Sources were T cells, B-cell-depleted T cells, or PBMCs; the material itself was cDNA or gDNA.

The authors' processing: It was from reference gene primer amplification that nucleated cell counts were estimated. Sequencing used immunoSEQ multiplex PCR; TCRdb keeps in-frame clones, though not all of them. That table is the source of V, J and clone size, and D and trimming were worked out from the DNA. The sample consists of 200,000 or so clones, more than 75% of them appearing once. Deletions cut 4 bases from V and 0 bases from J, with 11 bases between. This CDR3 is built from 16 residues. Germline CDR1 reads SGHNT; CDR2 reads YYREEE (reference sequence). Sequenced material: peripheral blood. The sequence derives from a man aged 45-65 years with acute or convalescent COVID-19. The V call is TRBV5-4, the J call TRBJ2-6; tentatively, D is TRBD2 (5 bases). The CDR3 sequence is CASSISRGSGANVLTF. CDR3 nucleotide sequence: TGTGCCAGCAGCATCTCCCGGGGCTCTGGGGCCAACGTCCTGACTTTC.